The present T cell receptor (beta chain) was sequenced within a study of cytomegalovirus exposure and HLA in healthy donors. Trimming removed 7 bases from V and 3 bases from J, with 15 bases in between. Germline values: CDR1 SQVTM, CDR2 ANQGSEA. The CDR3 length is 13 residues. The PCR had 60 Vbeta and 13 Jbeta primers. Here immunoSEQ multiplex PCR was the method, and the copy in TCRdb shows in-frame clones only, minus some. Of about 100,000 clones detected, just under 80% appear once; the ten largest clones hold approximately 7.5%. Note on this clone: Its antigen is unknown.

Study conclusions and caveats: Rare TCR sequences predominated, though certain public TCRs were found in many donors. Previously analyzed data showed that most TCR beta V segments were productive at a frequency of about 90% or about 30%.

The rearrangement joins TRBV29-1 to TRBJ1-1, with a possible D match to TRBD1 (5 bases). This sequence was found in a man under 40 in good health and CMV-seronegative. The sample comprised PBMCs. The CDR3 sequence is CSATRAGDTEAFF. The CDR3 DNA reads TGCAGCGCGACCAGGGCCGGTGACACTGAAGCTTTCTTT. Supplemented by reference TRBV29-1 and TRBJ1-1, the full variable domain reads SAVISQKPSRDICQRGTSLTIQCQVDSQVTMMFWYRQQPGQSLTLIATANQGSEATYESGFVIDKFPISRPNLTFSTLTVSNMSPEDSSIYLCSATRAGDTEAFFGQGTRLTVV.